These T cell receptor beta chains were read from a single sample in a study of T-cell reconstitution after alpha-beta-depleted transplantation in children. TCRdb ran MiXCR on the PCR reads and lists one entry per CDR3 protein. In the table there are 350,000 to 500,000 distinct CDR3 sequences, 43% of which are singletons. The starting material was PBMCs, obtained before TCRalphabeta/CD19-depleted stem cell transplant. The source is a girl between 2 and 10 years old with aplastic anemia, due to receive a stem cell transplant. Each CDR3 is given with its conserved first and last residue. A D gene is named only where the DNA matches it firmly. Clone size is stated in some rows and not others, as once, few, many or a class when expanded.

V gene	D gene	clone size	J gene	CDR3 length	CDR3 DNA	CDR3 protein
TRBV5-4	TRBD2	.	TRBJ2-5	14	TGTGCCAGCAGCTTGACTAGCGCGCGGGAGACCCAGTACTTC	CASSLTSARETQYF
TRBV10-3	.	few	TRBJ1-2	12	TGTGCCATCAGCGGAGGGATGGGTGGCTACACCTTC	CAISGGMGGYTF
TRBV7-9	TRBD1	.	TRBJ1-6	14	TGTGCCAGCAACCGGGACAGGGGGCTGTCACCCCTCCACTTT	CASNRDRGLSPLHF
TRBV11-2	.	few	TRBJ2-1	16	TGTGCCAGCAGTTCGCAGTCGTGGGGGCCCTACAATGAGCAGTTCTTC	CASSSQSWGPYNEQFF
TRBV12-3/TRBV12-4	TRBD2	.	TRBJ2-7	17	TGTGCCAGCAGTAGCGCGGGGGGCCAGGCGATCACCTACGAGCAGTACTTC	CASSSAGGQAITYEQYF
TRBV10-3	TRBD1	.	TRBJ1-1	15	TGTGCCATCAGTGGGAGCGACAGGGTGAACACTGAAGCTTTCTTT	CAISGSDRVNTEAFF
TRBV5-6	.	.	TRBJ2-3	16	TGTGCCAGCAGCTTGGGACAGATCCGTTTCGCAGATACGCAGTATTTT	CASSLGQIRFADTQYF
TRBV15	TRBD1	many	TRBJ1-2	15	TGTGCCACCAGCAGGTCCGGACAGGGTCACTATGGCTACACCTTC	CATSRSGQGHYGYTF
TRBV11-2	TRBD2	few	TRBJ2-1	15	TGTGCCAGCAGCACTGCTAGCGGTATATACAATGAGCAGTTCTTC	CASSTASGIYNEQFF
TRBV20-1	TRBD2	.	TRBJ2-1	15	TGCAGTGCTAATGAGAGACTAGCGTCGATCGATGAGCAGTTCTTC	CSANERLASIDEQFF
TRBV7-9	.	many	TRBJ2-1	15	TGTGCCAGCAGCTTAGTCGGGACACCTTACAATGAGCAGTTCTTC	CASSLVGTPYNEQFF
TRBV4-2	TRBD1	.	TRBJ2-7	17	TGTGCCAGCAGCCAAGATGGGACAGGGGGCTTATCCTACGAGCAGTACTTC	CASSQDGTGGLSYEQYF
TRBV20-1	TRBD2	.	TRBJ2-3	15	TGCAGTGCTAGATTAGCGGGGGTCTCCCCGGATACGCAGTATTTT	CSARLAGVSPDTQYF
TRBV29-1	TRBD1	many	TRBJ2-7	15	TGCAGCGTTGAAGAATGGCAGGGGGTGATTTACGAGCAGTACTTC	CSVEEWQGVIYEQYF
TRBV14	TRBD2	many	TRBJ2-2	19	TGTGCCAGCAGCCCGCTCAGTCTAACTAGCGGGATTAACACCGGGGAGCTGTTTTTT	CASSPLSLTSGINTGELFF
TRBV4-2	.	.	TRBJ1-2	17	TGTGCCAGCAGCCAAGATCCCCTAGACAGCAGACACTATGGCTACACCTTC	CASSQDPLDSRHYGYTF
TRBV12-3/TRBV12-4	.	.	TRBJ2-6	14	TGTGCCAGCAGCTCTGGACTAAGAGCCAACGTCCTGACTTTC	CASSSGLRANVLTF
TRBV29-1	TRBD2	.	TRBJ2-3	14	TGCAGCGTTGACACGGGGGGGAGCACAGATACGCAGTATTTT	CSVDTGGSTDTQYF
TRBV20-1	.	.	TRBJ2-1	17	TGCAGTGCTAGACCCGGTGGTAGCGTGAGCTCCTACAATGAGCAGTTCTTC	CSARPGGSVSSYNEQFF
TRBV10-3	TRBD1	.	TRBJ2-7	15	TGTGCCATCAGTGTTGGTCAGGGGGCGTCCTACGAGCAGTACTTC	CAISVGQGASYEQYF
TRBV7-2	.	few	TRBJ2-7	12	TGTGCCAGCAGCCCCGTCTCCTACGAGCAGTACTTC	CASSPVSYEQYF
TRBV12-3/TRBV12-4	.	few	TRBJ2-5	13	TGTGCCAGCAGTTTAAATGGGGGGCAAACCCAGTACTTC	CASSLNGGQTQYF
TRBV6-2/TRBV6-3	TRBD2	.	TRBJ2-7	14	TGTGCCAGCAGACCTAGCGGGGAACCTTACGAGCAGTACTTC	CASRPSGEPYEQYF
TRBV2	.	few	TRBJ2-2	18	TGTGCCAGCAGTGGAGCCGGGGGTAGTGGATTCTTCACCGGGGAGCTGTTTTTT	CASSGAGGSGFFTGELFF
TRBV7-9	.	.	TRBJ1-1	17	TGTGCCAGCAGCCCCGTCGGGGCCCATCCCGTGAACACTGAAGCTTTCTTT	CASSPVGAHPVNTEAFF
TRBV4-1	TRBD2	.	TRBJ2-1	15	TGCGCCAGCAGCCTAGGGACTAGCGGGAGGAGGGGGCAGTTCTTC	CASSLGTSGRRGQFF
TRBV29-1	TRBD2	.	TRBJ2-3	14	TGCAGCGCCCCGGGACTAGGGTCGTCAGATACGCAGTATTTT	CSAPGLGSSDTQYF
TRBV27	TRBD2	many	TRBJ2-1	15	TGTGCCAGCAGTTTCGCGGCTAGCGGTTACAATGAGCAGTTCTTC	CASSFAASGYNEQFF
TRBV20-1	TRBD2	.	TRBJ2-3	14	TGCAGTGCTAGAGGTCTAGCGGGACGAGATACGCAGTATTTT	CSARGLAGRDTQYF
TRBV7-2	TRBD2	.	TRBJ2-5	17	TGTGCCAGCAGCCCGGCGGGCGGGGTAGCGGGGCAAGAGACCCAGTACTTC	CASSPAGGVAGQETQYF
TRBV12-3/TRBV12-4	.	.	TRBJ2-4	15	TGTGCCAGCAGTCCGTGGACAGAAGCCAAAAACATTCAGTACTTC	CASSPWTEAKNIQYF
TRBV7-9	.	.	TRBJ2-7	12	TGTGCCAGCAGCTACTGGGGGGACGAGCAGTACTTC	CASSYWGDEQYF
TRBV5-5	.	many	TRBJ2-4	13	TGTGCCAGCAGCTTGATGACCCAAAACATTCAGTACTTC	CASSLMTQNIQYF
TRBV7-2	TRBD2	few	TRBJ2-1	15	TGTGCCAGCAGCCCCGGGACTAGCGGCCACAATGAGCAGTTCTTC	CASSPGTSGHNEQFF
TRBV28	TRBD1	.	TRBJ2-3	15	TGTGCCAGCAGTTTGGAGGACAGGCCCACAGATACGCAGTATTTT	CASSLEDRPTDTQYF
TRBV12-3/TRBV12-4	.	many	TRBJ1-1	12	TGTGCCAGCAGGACACAGGGCCCTGAAGCTTTCTTT	CASRTQGPEAFF
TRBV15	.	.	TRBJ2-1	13	TGTGCCACCAGCTCCCGTCAGCGGGCTGAGCAGTTCTTC	CATSSRQRAEQFF
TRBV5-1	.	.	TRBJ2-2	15	TGCGCCAGCAGGCGGGCAGAGCGTGACACCGGGGAGCTGTTTTTT	CASRRAERDTGELFF
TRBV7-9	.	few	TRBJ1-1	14	TGTGCCAGCAGCTTAGGCAGCATGAACACTGAAGCTTTCTTT	CASSLGSMNTEAFF
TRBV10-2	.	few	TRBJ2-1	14	TGCGCCAGCAGTGAGGGGTTGTCCTACAATGAGCAGTTCTTC	CASSEGLSYNEQFF
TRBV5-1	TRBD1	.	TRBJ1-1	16	TGCGCCAGCAGCCGGAATATTGGACAGGCGAAAGTCGTAGCTTTCTTT	CASSRNIGQAKVVAFF
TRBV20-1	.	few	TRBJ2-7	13	TGCAGTGCTAGTACTCACGCATCCTACGAGCAGTACTTC	CSASTHASYEQYF
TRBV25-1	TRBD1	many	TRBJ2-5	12	TGTGCCAGCACCGGACAGGGCTCGACCCAGTACTTC	CASTGQGSTQYF
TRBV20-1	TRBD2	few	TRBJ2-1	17	TGCAGTGCTAGGCACCATATGGGACTAGCGAGTTACAATGAGCAGTTCTTC	CSARHHMGLASYNEQFF
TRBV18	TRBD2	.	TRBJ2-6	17	TGTGCCAGCTCACCACGGACTAGCGGCTCTGGGGCCAACGTCCTGACTTTC	CASSPRTSGSGANVLTF
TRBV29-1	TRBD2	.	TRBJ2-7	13	TGCAGCGTTGCGGCTAGCGGGGACTACGAGCAGTACTTC	CSVAASGDYEQYF
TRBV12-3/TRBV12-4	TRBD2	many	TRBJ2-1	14	TGTGCCAGCAGAACTAGCGGGAGGAGCAATGAGCAGTTCTTC	CASRTSGRSNEQFF
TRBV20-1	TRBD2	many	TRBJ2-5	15	TGCAGTGCTAGTCGAATAGCGGGAGGGGAGAGACCCCAGTACTTC	CSASRIAGGERPQYF
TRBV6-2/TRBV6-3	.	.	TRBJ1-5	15	TGTGCCATCAGTTACGACCGACAGCCCAATCAGCCCCAGCATTTT	CAISYDRQPNQPQHF
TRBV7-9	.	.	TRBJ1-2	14	TGTGCCAGCAGCGATGGGACGTCTAACTATGGCTACACCTTC	CASSDGTSNYGYTF
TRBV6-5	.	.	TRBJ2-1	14	TGTGCCAGCAGTTACTCCCCAGGGAGGAATGAGCAGTTCTTC	CASSYSPGRNEQFF
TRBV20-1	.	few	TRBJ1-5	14	TGCAGTGCTAGAGTTACGCGGGGAAATCAGCCCCAGCATTTT	CSARVTRGNQPQHF
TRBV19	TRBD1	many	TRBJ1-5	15	TGTGCCAGTAGTATACGGACAGGGGAAGGACAGCCCCAGCATTTT	CASSIRTGEGQPQHF
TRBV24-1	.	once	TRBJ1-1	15	TGTGCCACCAGTTCGACAGGAATGGGGAGCACTGAAGCTTTCTTT	CATSSTGMGSTEAFF
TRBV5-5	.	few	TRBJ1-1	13	TGTGCCAGCAGTATACCTGGGACCGGCGACGCTTTCTTT	CASSIPGTGDAFF